This T cell receptor (beta chain) originates from a study of shared clonotypes between healthy human individuals. The study's findings and limits: Donors were few, which limited the genetic and exposure-history diversity represented.

This was a deep-level run. The authors' processing: ImmunoSEQ sequences covered only the junction and lacked quality scores; filtering therefore differed. Clones were read by immunoSEQ multiplex PCR, and TCRdb kept only the in-frame ones, dropping some. V and J calls and clone size are given by that table; D and trimming were obtained from the DNA. The sample consists of 800,000 to 1,200,000 clones, around 78% of them appearing once. Comments on this clone: Its specificity is unknown.

CDR3 size: 14 residues. V gave up 6 bases and J gave up 7 bases, with 13 bases separating them. CDR1 is MNHNY and CDR2 is SVGAGI in the germline V gene (reference sequence). Sequencing used memory CD4+ T cells from PBMCs. Subset in this sample: CD45RA-negative fraction. This receptor was obtained from a young man in good health. Some clones in this sample may be carry-over from other donors' samples. The J gene is TRBJ1-6, the V gene TRBV6-6; D call uncertain. The CDR3 here is CASSAGLLNSPLHF. In DNA form, the CDR3 reads TGTGCCAGCAGCGCCGGACTCCTCAATTCACCCCTCCACTTT.